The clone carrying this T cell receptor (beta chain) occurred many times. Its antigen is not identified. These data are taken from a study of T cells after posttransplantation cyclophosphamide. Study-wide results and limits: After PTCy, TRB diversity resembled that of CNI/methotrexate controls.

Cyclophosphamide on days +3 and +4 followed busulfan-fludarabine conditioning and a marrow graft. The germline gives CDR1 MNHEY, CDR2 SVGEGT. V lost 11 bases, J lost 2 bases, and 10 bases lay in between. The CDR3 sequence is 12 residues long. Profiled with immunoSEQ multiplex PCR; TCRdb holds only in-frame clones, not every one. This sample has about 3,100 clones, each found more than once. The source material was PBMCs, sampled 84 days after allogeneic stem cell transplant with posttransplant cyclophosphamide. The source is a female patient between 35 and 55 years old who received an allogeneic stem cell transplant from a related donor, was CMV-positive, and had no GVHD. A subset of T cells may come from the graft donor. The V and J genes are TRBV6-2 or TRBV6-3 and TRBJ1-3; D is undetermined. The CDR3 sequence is CAGPEPGNTIYF. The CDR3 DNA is TGTGCCGGGCCGGAGCCTGGAAACACCATATATTTT.